These 31 T cell receptor beta chains originate from one sample sequenced in a study of T cells in women clearing cervical HPV infection. Sequenced by immunoSEQ multiplex PCR; TCRdb stores in-frame clones only, minus some. The sample is made up of about 36,000 clones, and the top ten hold 3.7% of it. Specimen: blood buffy coat. The receptors here all came from a woman aged 18 to 75 with a cervical HPV16 infection that either progressed to CIN3+ or cleared (not recorded which).

As to this clone: The CDR3 extends 3 residues past the end of the read, so its final part is completed from the germline J gene. V is TRBV7-9 and J is TRBJ2-3; the D gene is possibly TRBD1 (5 bases). Deletions cut 0 bases from V and 4 bases from J, with 11 bases between. The CDR3 covers 15 residues. Germline CDR1 and CDR2: SEHNR and FQNEAQ (reference sequence). The covered CDR3 bases are TGTGCCAGCAGCTTAGCCGGGCAGGGCGCAGATACG. This codes for CASSLAGQGADT. The entire CDR3 reads CASSLAGQGADTQYF.

Notes on this clone: Read coverage stops 3 residues before the CDR3 terminus; the germline J gene supplies the remainder. The genes are TRBV28 and TRBJ1-2; TRBD1 is a possible D gene (6 bases). The germline V and J ends were trimmed by 4 bases and 4 bases, with 13 bases remaining between them. This CDR3 contains 14 residues. Germline lookup yields CDR1 MDHEN and CDR2 SYDVKM. CDR3 bases read: TGTGCCAGCAGTTCGTCAGGGGAGCCCTATGGC. Its translation: CASSSSGEPYG. The complete CDR3 sequence is CASSSSGEPYGYTF.

Comments on this clone: The read comes to an end 3 residues before the CDR3 does, leaving the germline J gene to fill in the end. V gene TRBV5-1 combines with J gene TRBJ2-5, with 7 nucleotides matching TRBD1. The CDR3 is 15 amino acids. V shed 3 bases, J shed 1 base, and the junction held 6 bases outside the gene matches. Germline CDR1 reads SGHRS; CDR2 reads YFSETQ. The DNA read from the CDR3 is TGCGCCAGCAGCTCCACAGGGGTATCCCAAGAGACC. It codes for CASSSTGVSQET. The CDR3 in full is CASSSTGVSQETQYF.

Comment on this clone: The missing CDR3 end, 3 residues past where the read stops, is filled in from the germline J gene. The genes are TRBV28 and TRBJ2-7; 8 bases line up with TRBD1. The CDR3 runs to 13 residues. The germline gives CDR1 MDHEN, CDR2 SYDVKM. V lost 3 bases to trimming and J lost 5 bases; unmatched junction nucleotides: 3. The covered CDR3 bases are TGTGCCAGCAGTTTCGGGACAGGAAACGAG. This encodes CASSFGTGNE. The whole CDR3 region reads CASSFGTGNEQYF.

As for this clone: The read stops 3 residues short of the end of the CDR3; the missing end is completed from the germline J gene. V gene TRBV30 combines with J gene TRBJ2-1; TRBD2 might be the D (6 bases). Germline lookup yields CDR1 GTSNPN and CDR2 SVGIG (reference sequence). The V and J ends lost 3 bases and 7 bases respectively, with 13 bases between them. CDR3 length equals 13 residues. CDR3 amino acids: CAWSSGLWNEQFF. The sequenced CDR3 bases are TGTGCCTGGAGCAGCGGGCTATGGAATGAG.

For this clone: The observed sequence ends 3 residues before the CDR3 terminus, with the missing tail filled in from the germline J gene. The V and J genes are TRBV30 and TRBJ2-1; maybe TRBD1 (6 bases). The CDR3 has 16 amino acids. Germline CDR1 GTSNPN, CDR2 SVGIG (reference sequence). The ends were cut back, 5 bases at V and 1 base at J, with 18 bases in the middle. CDR3 in amino acids: CAWLKGPRGSYNEQFF. The sequenced CDR3 bases are TGTGCCTGGCTTAAGGGGCCCAGGGGTTCCTACAATGAG.

To note about this clone: The CDR3 extends 3 residues past the end of the read, so its final part is completed from the germline J gene. V usage is TRBV10-3 and J usage is TRBJ1-1, with TRBD1 matching 7 bases. Germline CDR1 and CDR2: ENHRY and SYGVKD. The CDR3 runs to 12 residues. V lost 10 bases to trimming and J lost 5 bases; unmatched junction nucleotides: 7. The CDR3 is CATRQGWTEAFF. CDR3 bases read: TGTGCCACCCGACAGGGTTGGACTGAA.

CDR3 region: CASSDGTGATQYF. CDR3 bases read: TGTGCCAGCAGCGATGGGACAGGGGCTACC. This chain uses TRBV7-6 with TRBJ2-5, with 10 bases aligning to TRBD1. Read data end 3 residues before the CDR3 end; the end is taken from the germline J gene. The CDR3 has 13 amino acids. Per the germline V gene, CDR1 is SGHVS and CDR2 is FNYEAQ.

As concerns this clone: From the germline J gene comes the end of the CDR3, since the read stops 3 residues before it. This sequence joins TRBV6-4 and TRBJ1-1; the D is unclear. The germline V gene has CDR1 MRHNA and CDR2 SNTAGT. This CDR3 region has 13 residues. The ends were cut back, 5 bases at V and 2 bases at J, with 9 bases in the middle. Partial CDR3 DNA: TGTGCCAGCAGTCTCTCTTCTAACACTGAA. It codes for CASSLSSNTE. The CDR3 in full is CASSLSSNTEAFF.

A word on this clone: The read ends 3 residues shy of where the CDR3 ends; the end is completed using the germline J gene. The chain carries TRBV24-1 and TRBJ2-7, with D tentatively TRBD2 (6 bases). V shed 6 bases and J shed 2 bases, with 10 bases lying between them. The germline gives CDR1 KGHDR, CDR2 SFDVKD. The CDR3 totals 13 residues. The sequenced part of the CDR3 DNA is TGTGCCACCAGTACCCGCGGGGCCTACGAG. Residues: CATSTRGAYE. The entire CDR3 protein is CATSTRGAYEQYF.

The sequenced part of the CDR3 DNA is TGTGCCAGCAGCTTGCCGGGGACAGGGGGGGCCGGGGAG. Protein sequence: CASSLPGTGGAGE. The whole CDR3 protein is CASSLPGTGGAGELFF. This sequence joins TRBV5-4 and TRBJ2-2; TRBD1 matches 11 bases. The DNA ends 3 residues before the CDR3 does, and the rest of the CDR3 is filled in from the germline J gene. The CDR3 is made up of 16 amino acids. The germline V gene has CDR1 SGHNT and CDR2 YYREEE (reference sequence). J was trimmed by 6 bases and V by 1 base; bases with no gene match: 5.

On this clone: The observed sequence ends 3 residues before the CDR3 terminus, with the missing tail filled in from the germline J gene. The rearrangement joins TRBV5-4 to TRBJ2-1; possible D gene TRBD2, 6 bases. The CDR3 has 15 amino acids. V dropped 0 bases and J dropped 4 bases, with 11 bases sitting between them. Germline CDR1 is SGHNT and CDR2 is YYREEE (reference sequence). The covered CDR3 bases are TGTGCCAGCAGCTTGGCCACGGGGGAATACAATGAG. Protein: CASSLATGEYNE. The entire CDR3 reads CASSLATGEYNEQFF.

A word on this clone: The read finishes 3 residues shy of the CDR3 end, and the germline J gene is used to complete it. The chain joins TRBV10-3 to TRBJ1-2; 9 nucleotides match TRBD1. J was trimmed by 4 bases and V by 3 bases; bases with no gene match: 3. The CDR3 has 14 residues. The germline CDR1 and CDR2 sequences are ENHRY and SYGVKD. The sequenced part of the CDR3 DNA is TGTGCCATCAGTGAAGGGACAGGGCTCTATGGC. It specifies CAISEGTGLYG. The entire CDR3 protein reads CAISEGTGLYGYTF.

Incomplete CDR3 DNA: TGCGCCAGCAGCTTGGTGGGACAGGGAGGGGGTGAAAAA. Translated: CASSLVGQGGGEK. The full-length CDR3 reads as CASSLVGQGGGEKLFF. The V and J genes are TRBV5-1 and TRBJ1-4, with 9 nucleotides matching TRBD1. The read terminates 3 residues ahead of where the CDR3 ends, so the germline J gene completes it. The CDR3 extends over 16 amino acids. The ends lost 0 bases at V and 7 bases at J; junction bases unmatched: 7. Germline V gene lookup returns CDR1 SGHRS and CDR2 YFSETQ.

About this clone itself: The read terminates 3 residues before the CDR3 end, so the remaining end is supplied by the germline J gene. The chain couples TRBV28 to TRBJ2-7; tentatively, D is TRBD1 (6 bases). V dropped 2 bases and J dropped 1 base, with 12 bases sitting between them. The germline V gene has CDR1 MDHEN and CDR2 SYDVKM. The CDR3 length is 15 residues. CDR3 bases read: TGTGCCAGCAGTTTAGCAGGGGCCCTATCCTACGAG. It specifies CASSLAGALSYE. The full CDR3 protein is CASSLAGALSYEQYF.

The CDR3 is CASSQPGTGSYEQYF. The CDR3 DNA, read in part, is TGCGCCAGCAGCCAGCCCGGGACAGGCTCCTACGAG. The rearrangement links TRBV4-1 to TRBJ2-7, with 8 bases that match TRBD1. The CDR3 end is not reached by the read, which stops 3 residues before it; the germline J gene fills it in. V shed 3 bases, J shed 0 bases, and the junction held 4 bases outside the gene matches. The CDR3 consists of 15 residues. Germline CDR1 MGHRA, CDR2 YSYEKL.

Turning to this clone: The observed sequence ends 3 residues before the CDR3 terminus, with the missing tail filled in from the germline J gene. V is TRBV19 and J is TRBJ1-2, with D uncertain. Trimming took off 4 bases at V and 4 bases at J, with 19 bases between the two ends. Germline V gene lookup returns CDR1 LNHDA and CDR2 SQIVND (reference sequence). The CDR3 totals 16 residues. CDR3 protein: CASSRRVAVYGYGYTF. The CDR3 DNA, read in part, is TGTGCCAGTAGTAGGAGGGTTGCTGTCTACGGCTATGGC.

Points on this clone: The observed sequence ends 3 residues before the CDR3 terminus, with the missing tail filled in from the germline J gene. The chain joins TRBV2 to TRBJ2-7; D perhaps matches TRBD1 (5 bases). The length of the CDR3 is 11 residues. V was clipped by 10 bases and J by 4 bases, with 11 bases between them. CDR1 SNHLY and CDR2 FYNNEI come from the germline V gene. CDR3 bases read: TGTGCCACCGGAACAGGTTACGAG. Amino acid sequence: CATGTGYE. The full CDR3 protein reads CATGTGYEQYF.

In the case of this clone: The read is 3 residues too short to cover the CDR3 end, so that end is filled in from the germline J gene. The chain is built from TRBV12-5 and TRBJ2-3, with 8 bases fitting TRBD1. V trimming: 1 base; J trimming: 7 bases; junction bases outside the gene matches: 1. The CDR3 has 13 residues. Germline V gene lookup returns CDR1 LGHNT and CDR2 FRNRAP. CDR3 sequence: CASGLDRGNTQYF. CDR3 bases read: TGTGCTAGTGGTTTGGACAGGGGGAATACG. Full variable domain (rest looked up from reference TRBV12-5 and TRBJ2-3): DARVTQTPRHKVTEMGQEVTMRCQPILGHNTVFWYRQTMMQGLELLAYFRNRAPLDDSGMPKDRFSAEMPDATLATLKIQPSEPRDSAVYFCASGLDRGNTQYFGPGTRLTVL.

A remark on this clone: Read sequence stops 3 residues before the CDR3 end, and the germline J gene provides the missing end. The V and J genes are TRBV28 and TRBJ1-3, with 9 positions matching TRBD1. The CDR3 is 15 amino acids. From germline, CDR1 is MDHEN and CDR2 SYDVKM. The junction had 7 bases not matched to a gene; V was cut back by 6 bases and J by 4 bases. CDR3 region: CASSGTGNRGNTIYF. The part of the CDR3 DNA that was read is TGTGCCAGCAGCGGGACAGGGAATCGCGGAAACACC.

CDR3 DNA, as far as it was read: TGTGCCAGCAGTGAGGGGGGGCGGACGACC. Protein: CASSEGGRTT. The complete CDR3 reads CASSEGGRTTQYF. The chain recombines TRBV2 with TRBJ2-5; tentatively, D is TRBD2 (7 bases). The read finishes 3 residues shy of the CDR3 end, and the germline J gene is used to complete it. This CDR3 comprises 13 residues. Trimming left V 3 bases short and J 7 bases short, with 12 bases between. Germline V CDR1 and CDR2: SNHLY, FYNNEI.

About this clone itself: The CDR3 end is not reached by the read, which stops 3 residues before it; the germline J gene fills it in. The chain is built from TRBV7-2 and TRBJ2-4; D unclear. The CDR3 totals 14 residues. The germline V gene has CDR1 SGHTA and CDR2 FQGNSA. V lost 5 bases, J lost 7 bases, and 15 bases lay in between. The CDR3: CASSPSYARNIQYF. The CDR3 DNA, read in part, is TGTGCCAGCAGCCCCTCCTATGCGCGGAACATT.

For this clone: The sequenced fragment ends 3 residues before the CDR3 boundary, so the rest is inferred from the germline J gene. This rearrangement joins TRBV7-2 to TRBJ2-3, with 8 bases fitting TRBD1. CDR1 SGHTA and CDR2 FQGNSA come from the germline V gene. CDR3 length: 14 residues. J gave up 5 bases and V 4 bases, and 5 bases lay outside the gene matches. CDR3 sequence reads: CASSWSGGGDTQYF. Incomplete CDR3 DNA: TGTGCCAGCAGCTGGTCAGGGGGCGGAGATACG. Full variable domain (outside the CDR3, taken from reference TRBV7-2 and TRBJ2-3): GAGVSQSPSNKVTEKGKDVELRCDPISGHTALYWYRQSLGQGLEFLIYFQGNSAPDKSGLPSDRFSAERTGGSVSTLTIQRTQQEDSAVYLCASSWSGGGDTQYFGPGTRLTVL.

Incomplete CDR3 DNA: TGTGCCAGCAGTGAAGTTAGCGGTGATCCCTACAATGAG. Translation gives CASSEVSGDPYNE. The whole CDR3 protein is CASSEVSGDPYNEQFF. The chain has TRBV6-1 and TRBJ2-1; weak D call: TRBD2 (6 bases). The CDR3 extends 3 residues past the end of the read, so its final part is completed from the germline J gene. V was cut by 1 base and J by 2 bases, with 12 bases left in between. This CDR3 has 16 residues. CDR1 and CDR2 from the germline V gene are MNHNS and SASEGT.

As concerns this clone: The read falls 3 residues short of the CDR3 end, and the missing part is taken from the germline J gene. The chain couples TRBV4-2 to TRBJ2-3; TRBD2 is a possible D gene (5 bases). The CDR3 is made up of 14 amino acids. V gave up 5 bases and J gave up 2 bases, with 11 bases separating them. Germline lookup yields CDR1 LGHNA and CDR2 YNFKEQ. CDR3 sequence: CASSTGLNTDTQYF. CDR3 DNA, as far as it was read: TGTGCCAGCAGCACTGGACTTAACACAGATACG.

With regard to this clone: Read coverage stops 3 residues before the CDR3 terminus; the germline J gene supplies the remainder. V gene TRBV5-1 combines with J gene TRBJ1-1; D gene uncertain. Germline V lookup: CDR1 SGHRS, CDR2 YFSETQ. The CDR3 is 14 residues long. V was trimmed by 0 bases and J by 3 bases, leaving 9 bases between them. CDR3 in amino acids: CASSLDKADTEAFF. The CDR3 DNA, read in part, is TGCGCCAGCAGCTTGGACAAAGCGGACACTGAA.

To note about this clone: Read sequence stops 3 residues before the CDR3 end, and the germline J gene provides the missing end. This chain uses TRBV7-2 with TRBJ1-6; unclear D gene. From germline, CDR1 is SGHTA and CDR2 FQGNSA. There are 12 residues in the CDR3. V was pared by 3 bases and J by 6 bases, with 3 bases between. The CDR3 reads CASSFSNSPLHF. The covered CDR3 bases are TGTGCCAGCAGCTTTAGTAATTCACCC.

Regarding this clone: The read halts 3 residues ahead of the CDR3 end, with the missing end drawn from the germline J gene. The rearrangement joins TRBV6-1 to TRBJ2-1; 7 nucleotides match TRBD1. The CDR3 is made up of 13 amino acids. The J segment lost 8 bases and the V segment lost 5 bases, leaving 6 bases of the junction unmatched. Germline V gives CDR1 MNHNS, CDR2 SASEGT. Partial CDR3 DNA: TGTGCCAGCAGTCAAGGACAGGCACATGAG. This sequence encodes CASSQGQAHE. The full CDR3 is CASSQGQAHEQFF.

As concerns this clone: With the read ending 3 residues before the CDR3 end, the germline J gene is used to fill in that end. V usage is TRBV10-3 and J usage is TRBJ2-7; the match to TRBD1 covers 12 bases. Germline loops: CDR1 ENHRY, CDR2 SYGVKD. The CDR3 is 16 amino acids. V shed 5 bases and J 0 bases; nucleotides not matched to a gene: 5. The sequenced CDR3 bases are TGTGCCATCAGTCAGCCGGGACAGGGGGCCTCCTACGAG. Protein product: CAISQPGQGASYE. The entire CDR3 sequence reads CAISQPGQGASYEQYF.

Turning to this clone: The DNA ends 3 residues before the CDR3 does, and the rest of the CDR3 is filled in from the germline J gene. This chain joins TRBV20-1 and TRBJ1-4, with no clear D. The CDR3 totals 13 residues. Trimming left V 2 bases short and J 2 bases short, with 6 bases between. Per the germline V gene, CDR1 is DFQATT and CDR2 is SNEGSKA (reference sequence). CDR3 protein: CSARTGTNEKLFF. The CDR3 bases that were read are TGCAGTGCTAGAACGGGTACTAATGAAAAA.

On this clone itself: The read halts 3 residues ahead of the CDR3 end, with the missing end drawn from the germline J gene. V gene TRBV28 combines with J gene TRBJ1-4, with D unclear. The CDR3 totals 14 residues. The V end lost 3 bases, the J end lost 4 bases, and 9 bases lay between the germline ends. Germline V gene sequence: CDR1 MDHEN, CDR2 SYDVKM. The DNA read from the CDR3 is TGTGCCAGCAGTTTGATCCTACGTAATGAAAAA. Encoded protein: CASSLILRNEK. Given in full, the CDR3 is CASSLILRNEKLFF.